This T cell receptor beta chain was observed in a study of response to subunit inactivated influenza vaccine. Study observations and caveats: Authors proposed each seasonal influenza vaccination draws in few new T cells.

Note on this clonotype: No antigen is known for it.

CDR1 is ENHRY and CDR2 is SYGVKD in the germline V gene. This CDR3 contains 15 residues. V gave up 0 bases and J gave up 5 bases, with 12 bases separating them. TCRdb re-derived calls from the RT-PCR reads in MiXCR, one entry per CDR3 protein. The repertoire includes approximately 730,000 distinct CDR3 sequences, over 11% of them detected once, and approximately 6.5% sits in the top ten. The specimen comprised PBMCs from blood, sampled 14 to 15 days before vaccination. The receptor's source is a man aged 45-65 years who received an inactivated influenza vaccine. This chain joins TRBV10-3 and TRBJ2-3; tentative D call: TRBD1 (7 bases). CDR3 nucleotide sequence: TGTGCCATCAGTGAGTCGGAGGGGGCCGGAGATACGCAGTATTTT. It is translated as CAISESEGAGDTQYF.